A selection of T cell receptor beta chains follows, all from one sample in a study of blood T cell repertoires in COVID-19. Assay used: immunoSEQ multiplex PCR; TCRdb lists only in-frame clones, some missing. The data hold over 300,000 clones, with about nine tenths observed a single time. The material sequenced was PBMCs or T cells enriched from blood (not recorded which). The receptors come from a woman aged 18-30 years who had recovered from COVID-19. The CDR3 runs from the conserved cysteine through the conserved F or W. The order of the fields is J gene, clone size, D gene, V gene, CDR3 DNA, CDR3 protein. A D gene is named only where the DNA matches it firmly. A row's size may be missing; if present it is once, few, many or a size class.

TRBJ2-1 few TRBD2 TRBV11-3 TGTGCCAGCAGCTTAGGTCGCGGGAGGGCCAGAAGTGAGCAGTTCTTC CASSLGRGRARSEQFF
TRBJ2-3 NA NA TRBV10-3 TGTGCCATCAGTGGACAGGAGGATACGCAGTATTTT CAISGQEDTQYF
TRBJ1-2 NA TRBD1 TRBV12-3/TRBV12-4 TGTGCCAGCAGTTTACAGGGGGCGAGTGGCTACACCTTC CASSLQGASGYTF
TRBJ1-3 NA NA TRBV3-1/TRBV3-2 TGTGCCAGCACCCTTGCGACGGGGTCCTCTGGAAACACCATATATTTT CASTLATGSSGNTIYF
TRBJ1-1 NA NA TRBV6-5 TGTGCCAGCTCGAACCCGGGGGGGATCACTGAAGCTTTCTTT CASSNPGGITEAFF
TRBJ1-5 NA NA TRBV27 TGTGCCAGCAGTTCGACAGCCGCCTATAGCAATCAGCCCCAGCATTTT CASSSTAAYSNQPQHF
TRBJ2-6 NA TRBD2 TRBV9 TGTGCCAGCAGCGTAGATAGCGGGAGTGCGGGCGGGGCCAACGTCCTGACTTTC CASSVDSGSAGGANVLTF
TRBJ2-2 few NA TRBV18 TGTGCCAGCTCTCGCCTAAGGGGGATGCGCTACGGGGAGCTGTTTTTT CASSRLRGMRYGELFF
TRBJ2-7 NA NA TRBV11-2 TGTGCCAGCAGCCCGGGGATGGGTATCGTCTACGAGCAGTACTTC CASSPGMGIVYEQYF
TRBJ1-5 NA TRBD1 TRBV28 TGTGCCAGCAGTTTTCCGACAGGGGGCAATCAGCCCCAGCATTTT CASSFPTGGNQPQHF
TRBJ2-6 NA TRBD2 TRBV28 TGTGCCAGCAGGTCAGCGGGAGTAGAGTCTGGGGCCAACGTCCTGACTTTC CASRSAGVESGANVLTF
TRBJ1-2 NA TRBD1 TRBV2 TGTGCCAGCAGTAGAATGGACAGGCCCAATAACTATGGCTACACCTTC CASSRMDRPNNYGYTF
TRBJ2-1 NA TRBD1 TRBV24-1 TGTGCCACCAGTGACAGGGACAGGGCTTCGGTCCATGAGCAGTTCTTC CATSDRDRASVHEQFF
TRBJ1-5 NA NA TRBV2 TGTGCCAGCAAAGCCCGGGATCAGCCCCAGCATTTT CASKARDQPQHF
TRBJ2-7 once TRBD2 TRBV3-1/TRBV3-2 TGTGCCAGCAGCCAGGGGGGGGTACGGCACGAGCAGTACTTC CASSQGGVRHEQYF
TRBJ1-1 NA NA TRBV5-1 TGCGCCAGCAGCCCCGTCGGGGGGGGGAACACTGAAGCTTTCTTT CASSPVGGGNTEAFF
TRBJ2-7 NA NA TRBV7-6 TGTGCCAGCAGCTTAGGTCTAGGCATCCACGAGCAGTACTTC CASSLGLGIHEQYF
TRBJ1-2 NA NA TRBV30 TGTGCCTGGAGACGTGGGGGACTCTATGGCTACACCTTC CAWRRGGLYGYTF